One and the same sample provided the 23 T cell receptor beta chains below, sequenced in a study of identifying expanded T cells in peripheral blood. Some clones are missing from TCRdb's copy, which holds only in-frame ones; the method was immunoSEQ multiplex PCR. The sample yields more than 50,000 clones, under 85% seen once. Sequencing input: blood. The receptor set was obtained from a person aged 18-69 years in good health.

The chain recombines TRBV5-1 with TRBJ1-4; no reliable D call. V lost 0 bases to trimming and J lost 7 bases, with 13 bases between them. Germline CDR1 and CDR2: SGHRS and YFSETQ. CDR3 length equals 15 residues. This chain's CDR3 is CASSLGSSRGEKLFF. CDR3 DNA sequence: TGCGCCAGCAGCTTGGGGTCCAGTAGAGGTGAAAAACTGTTTTTT.

This chain connects TRBV13 to TRBJ1-2; 7 bases agree with TRBD1. Looked up from germline, CDR1 is PRHDT and CDR2 is FYEKMQ (reference sequence). This CDR3 spans 13 amino acids. J gave up 2 bases and V 5 bases, and 2 bases lay outside the gene matches. The CDR3 sequence: CASSQTGNYGYTF. The CDR3 bases are TGTGCCAGCAGCCAGACAGGGAACTATGGCTACACCTTC. Drawing the rest from reference TRBV13 and TRBJ1-2, the complete variable domain is AAGVIQSPRHLIKEKRETATLKCYPIPRHDTVYWYQQGPGQDPQFLISFYEKMQSDKGSIPDRFSAQQFSDYHSELNMSSLELGDSALYFCASSQTGNYGYTFGSGTRLTVV.

The chain has TRBV28 and TRBJ1-2, with D hard to call. This CDR3 is 11 amino acids long. V lost 9 bases and J lost 8, with 13 bases in between. Per germline, CDR1 MDHEN and CDR2 SYDVKM. The CDR3 is CASSTVRGYTF. Here the CDR3 DNA reads TGTGCCAGTTCCACAGTGCGCGGCTACACCTTC.

The chain joins TRBV6-1 to TRBJ2-7; 7 nucleotides agree with TRBD1. Trimming removed 10 bases from V and 2 bases from J; junction bases left unmatched: 8. CDR1 MNHNS and CDR2 SASEGT come from the germline V gene. This CDR3 comprises 13 residues. This chain's CDR3 is CAIQRTGTYEQYF. Here the CDR3 DNA reads TGTGCCATCCAAAGGACAGGAACCTACGAGCAGTACTTC.

This chain connects TRBV10-2 to TRBJ1-1; TRBD1 aligns across 7 bases. Germline values: CDR1 WSHSY, CDR2 SAAADI. CDR3 size: 14 residues. The ends lost 6 bases at V and 0 bases at J; junction bases unmatched: 4. CDR3: CASSRDRLNTEAFF. The CDR3 coding sequence is TGCGCCAGCAGCCGGGACAGACTGAACACTGAAGCTTTCTTT.

The chain employs TRBV27 and TRBJ2-5; 9 bases agree with TRBD1. Germline lookup yields CDR1 MNHEY and CDR2 SMNVEV (reference sequence). J lost 5 bases, V lost 6 bases, and 10 bases had no gene match. The CDR3 is made up of 15 amino acids. In DNA, the CDR3 is TGTGCCAGCAGCTACAGGGGGCGCCCCGGGGAGACCCAGTACTTC. This sequence encodes CASSYRGRPGETQYF.

This clone was recorded only once. The chain joins TRBV30 to TRBJ1-4; D is unclear. The length of the CDR3 is 13 residues. CDR1 and CDR2 from the germline V gene are GTSNPN and SVGIG (reference sequence). The ends were cut back, 1 base at V and 4 bases at J, with 7 bases in the middle. CDR3 nucleotide sequence: TGTGCCTGGAGTGCTGGAGGTAATGAAAAACTGTTTTTT. Its translation: CAWSAGGNEKLFF. The whole variable domain, filled in from reference TRBV30 and TRBJ1-4, reads SQTIHQWPATLVQPVGSPLSLECTVEGTSNPNLYWYRQAAGRGLQLLFYSVGIGQISSEVPQNLSASRPQDRQFILSSKKLLLSDSGFYLCAWSAGGNEKLFFGSGTQLSVL.

The genes are TRBV7-7 and TRBJ2-2; unclear D gene. V gave up 2 bases and J gave up 5 bases, with 9 bases separating them. The CDR3 has 14 amino acids. From germline, CDR1 is SSHAT and CDR2 FNYEAQ (reference sequence). CDR3 sequence: CASSLNLGTGELFF. In DNA, the CDR3 is TGTGCCAGCAGCTTAAATTTGGGGACCGGGGAGCTGTTTTTT.

This clone was seen once. The J gene is TRBJ2-5, the V gene TRBV6-1; TRBD1 matches 7 bases. The CDR3 sequence is 16 residues long. Germline lookup yields CDR1 MNHNS and CDR2 SASEGT. Trimming at V came to 2 bases and at J to 2 bases, leaving 8 bases not matched to a gene. The CDR3 DNA reads TGTGCCAGCAGTGAACCACGGGGACAGAGGCAAGAGACCCAGTACTTC. It specifies CASSEPRGQRQETQYF.

This clone was seen a few times. The chain uses TRBV5-1 and TRBJ1-5; the match to TRBD1 covers 8 bases. Per germline, CDR1 SGHRS and CDR2 YFSETQ. V trimming: 10 bases; J trimming: 4 bases; junction bases outside the gene matches: 7. The CDR3 has 13 residues. CDR3 DNA sequence: TGCGCCCGACAGGGGCAGGCGAATCAGCCCCAGCATTTT. Amino acids: CARQGQANQPQHF.

V gene TRBV10-3 combines with J gene TRBJ1-4, with D perhaps matching TRBD1 (5 bases). CDR1 and CDR2 from the germline V gene are ENHRY and SYGVKD. Trimming removed 10 bases at V and 3 bases at J, with 21 bases between. This CDR3 has 16 residues. CDR3 residues: CATRAGRTGANEKLFF. CDR3 in DNA: TGTGCCACACGGGCAGGGCGTACTGGGGCTAATGAAAAACTGTTTTTT.

V is TRBV2 and J is TRBJ1-5; D might be TRBD1 (6 bases). Between the trimmed V and J ends, which lost 3 bases and 3 bases, there was a span of 9 bases. The germline CDR1 and CDR2 sequences are SNHLY and FYNNEI. This CDR3 contains 14 residues. The CDR3 nucleotides read TGTGCCAGCAGTGAGTTGGGGGCCAATCAGCCCCAGCATTTT. As protein: CASSELGANQPQHF.

This clone was observed a handful of times. The chain recombines TRBV2 with TRBJ2-7, with D possibly matching TRBD2 (6 bases). With 5 bases removed from V and 4 bases from J, the gap between germline ends came to 9 bases. Germline CDR1 SNHLY, CDR2 FYNNEI. The CDR3 sequence is 12 residues long. In DNA form, the CDR3 reads TGTGCCAGCAGTAGGGAGGCGTACGAGCAGTACGTC. Translation: CASSREAYEQYV.

The chain is built from TRBV7-6 and TRBJ2-1; 8 positions agree with TRBD1. The germline V gene has CDR1 SGHVS and CDR2 FNYEAQ. Trimming cost V 4 bases and J 3 bases; bases outside gene matches: 8. The CDR3 is made up of 16 amino acids. CDR3 amino acids: CASSSKPGGFYNEQFF. CDR3 sequence (DNA): TGTGCCAGCAGCTCAAAGCCAGGGGGCTTCTACAATGAGCAGTTCTTC.

The chain couples TRBV5-1 to TRBJ1-1; D not resolved. The CDR3 totals 14 residues. The germline V gene has CDR1 SGHRS and CDR2 YFSETQ. V dropped 0 bases and J dropped 5 bases, with 11 bases sitting between them. DNA for the CDR3: TGCGCCAGCAGCTTGGGGGTGGTTGTAACTGAAGCTTTCTTT. It translates to CASSLGVVVTEAFF.

The chain employs TRBV9 and TRBJ1-1; D gene unclear. CDR3 length: 12 amino acids. Trimming cost V 6 bases and J 1 base, with 7 bases left between them. Per the germline V gene, CDR1 is SGDLS and CDR2 is YYNGEE. DNA of the CDR3: TGTGCCAGCAAACCAGAGAACACTGAAGCTTTCTTT. Its translation is CASKPENTEAFF.

The chain is built from TRBV19 and TRBJ2-3; 7 nucleotides match TRBD1. V dropped 4 bases and J dropped 6; count of bases not matched to a gene: 13. The CDR3 extends over 16 amino acids. CDR1 LNHDA and CDR2 SQIVND come from the germline V gene (reference sequence). The DNA for the CDR3 is TGTGCCAGTAGTAAGATAGGGGGCATCGGGGCCGATACGCAGTATTTT. Translated: CASSKIGGIGADTQYF. Full variable domain (remainder filled in from reference TRBV19 and TRBJ2-3): DGGITQSPKYLFRKEGQNVTLSCEQNLNHDAMYWYRQDPGQGLRLIYYSQIVNDFQKGDIAEGYSVSREKKESFPLTVTSAQKNPTAFYLCASSKIGGIGADTQYFGPGTRLTVL.

V gene TRBV5-6 combines with J gene TRBJ2-3, with D possibly being TRBD2 (6 bases). This CDR3 is built from 18 residues. CDR1 is SGHDT, CDR2 YYEEEE, per germline. V lost 4 bases and J lost 0, with 21 bases in between. The CDR3 DNA reads as TGTGCCAGCAGCCTGTCACCTGCTCGGGGGTATAGCACAGATACGCAGTATTTT. Its translation is CASSLSPARGYSTDTQYF.

This clone came up once. The CDR3 bases are TGCAGTGCTAGAGATCAAGCCAATCAGTTCTTC. Translated, it gives CSARDQANQFF. The J gene is TRBJ2-1, the V gene TRBV20-1, with no clear D. The CDR3 consists of 11 residues. V was clipped by 0 bases and J by 13 bases, with 10 bases between them. Per the germline V gene, CDR1 is DFQATT and CDR2 is SNEGSKA (reference sequence).

The V call is TRBV6-5, the J call TRBJ1-1; 8 positions match TRBD1. After removal of 7 bases from V and 6 bases from J, the junction contained 4 bases not matched to a gene. CDR1 and CDR2 (germline): MNHEY, SVGAGI. The CDR3 length is 12 residues. The CDR3 DNA sequence: TGTGCCAGCAAGCAGGGGGCATCTGAAGCTTTCTTT. It translates to CASKQGASEAFF.

The J gene is TRBJ2-3, the V gene TRBV2, with 11 bases lining up with TRBD1. There are 15 residues in the CDR3. Germline CDR1 and CDR2: SNHLY and FYNNEI. V shed 6 bases, J shed 5 bases, and the junction held 7 bases outside the gene matches. CDR3: CASRQDRGRRDTQYF. The CDR3 DNA follows: TGTGCCAGCAGACAGGACAGGGGGCGTAGAGATACGCAGTATTTT.

This clone has only a few counts. This sequence joins TRBV4-1 and TRBJ1-2; a weak D match, TRBD1 (6 bases). Germline V gives CDR1 MGHRA, CDR2 YSYEKL. The CDR3 contains 17 residues. V was trimmed by 5 bases and J by 0 bases, leaving 19 bases between them. The CDR3 spells CASSIRQDAPANYGYTF. The CDR3 DNA sequence: TGCGCCAGCAGCATTCGACAGGATGCCCCAGCTAACTATGGCTACACCTTC.

J is TRBJ2-3 and V is TRBV4-3, with 8 bases matching TRBD2. The CDR3 totals 17 residues. CDR1 LGHNA and CDR2 YSLEER come from the germline V gene. The V segment lost 3 bases and the J segment 0 bases; nucleotides outside the gene matches: 8. The CDR3 DNA sequence: TGCGCCAGCAGCCAGGCAATAGCGGGGCCTAGCACAGATACGCAGTATTTT. Protein product: CASSQAIAGPSTDTQYF.